A single sample is the source of the 27 T cell receptor beta chains below, sequenced in a study of T cell responses to AZD1222 COVID-19 vaccine (dated by TCRdb to 2020 to 2023). In the paper's terms, the time point label means: about 28 days (+/-7) after the second vaccine dose. Explained via the paper, the treatment or condition label denotes: meningococcal conjugate vaccine given as trial control. The protocol used for the library was the immunoSEQ multiplex PCR assay. Here the immuneACCESS table is served through TCRdb, limited to in-frame sequences with V and J called. Missing clones are a known gap in these copies; in checked studies unresolved V genes cover under half, and the rest lacks a known reason. For this sample the table gives approximately 150,000 clones, of which more than 80% were detected only once. The ten largest clones represent 6.5% to 8% of the sample. The specimen comprised peripheral blood, sampled 28 days after the second dose of the MenACWY control vaccine. Source of these receptors: an adult who received the MenACWY meningococcal vaccine as a control.

This rearrangement joins TRBV19 to TRBJ1-6; 9 nucleotides line up with TRBD1. Trimming removed 6 bases from V and 8 bases from J; junction bases left unmatched: 8. Germline loops: CDR1 LNHDA, CDR2 SQIVND (reference sequence). This CDR3 spans 15 amino acids. CDR3 protein: CASRLTGGEDSPLHF. CDR3 DNA: TGTGCCAGTAGGTTAACAGGGGGCGAGGATTCACCCCTCCACTTT.

This chain joins TRBV12-3 or TRBV12-4 and TRBJ2-5; D uncertain. Trimming removed 2 bases at V and 4 bases at J, with 2 bases between. There are 11 residues in the CDR3. The CDR3 loop is CASSLLETQYF. As DNA, the CDR3 is TGTGCCAGCAGTTTATTAGAGACCCAGTACTTC.

This chain uses TRBV19 with TRBJ1-4; D remains ambiguous. Germline values: CDR1 LNHDA, CDR2 SQIVND (reference sequence). This CDR3 has 14 residues. V was pared by 3 bases and J by 3 bases, with 8 bases between. CDR3 protein: CASSIKGPNEKLFF. In DNA form, the CDR3 reads TGTGCCAGTAGTATTAAGGGCCCTAATGAAAAACTGTTTTTT.

This chain joins TRBV23-1 and TRBJ1-2; 8 bases are shared with TRBD1. TRBV23-1 is an ORF for which the function is uncertain. The CDR3 length is 15 residues. Losses at the gene ends were 2 bases for V and 4 bases for J; bases not matched to a gene: 6. The CDR3 nucleotides read TGCGCCAGCAGTCAACAGGGGGCGCGGAGCTATGGCTACACCTTC. This sequence encodes CASSQQGARSYGYTF.

The chain combines TRBV9 with TRBJ2-7; D tentatively fits TRBD1 or TRBD2 (5 bases each). The CDR3 has 14 residues. Germline lookup yields CDR1 SGDLS and CDR2 YYNGEE. The V gene lost 4 bases and the J gene lost 6 bases, with 17 bases spanning the gap. CDR3 nucleotide sequence: TGTGCCAGCAGCTCGGGGCTGCCGTCGGGCGAGCAGTACTTC. Its translation is CASSSGLPSGEQYF.

This chain's CDR3 is CASSGQGAINNSPLHF. The CDR3 DNA is TGTGCCAGCAGCGGACAGGGGGCAATCAATAATTCACCCCTCCACTTT. The chain couples TRBV2 to TRBJ1-6, with 11 bases fitting TRBD1. The CDR3 runs 16 residues. CDR1 and CDR2 from the germline V gene are SNHLY and FYNNEI. The V segment lost 6 bases and the J segment 5 bases; nucleotides outside the gene matches: 6.

This clone appeared once. The rearrangement joins TRBV12-3 or TRBV12-4 to TRBJ2-1; 7 nucleotides line up with TRBD1. CDR3 size: 13 residues. With V trimmed by 7 bases and J by 10 bases, 10 bases remained unmatched. The DNA of the CDR3 is TGTGCCAGCACCCCCGACAGGGTAGGAGAGCAGTTCTTC. Translating gives CASTPDRVGEQFF.

This chain uses TRBV4-3 with TRBJ2-7; the match to TRBD2 covers 7 bases. The CDR3 is 14 residues long. From germline, CDR1 is LGHNA and CDR2 YSLEER. V shed 4 bases, J shed 1 base, and the junction held 4 bases outside the gene matches. The CDR3 region has the DNA TGCGCCAGCAGCCTTGGCGGGGGTTCCTACGAGCAGTACTTC. Amino acid sequence: CASSLGGGSYEQYF.

The DNA of the CDR3 is TGTGCCACCAGTGGGAGGGACGGGGAAAAACTGTTTTTT. It is translated as CATSGRDGEKLFF. The chain joins TRBV24-1 to TRBJ1-4, with D perhaps matching TRBD1 (5 bases). Trimming removed 5 bases from V and 8 bases from J, with 11 bases in between. The CDR3 runs to 13 residues. Germline V lookup: CDR1 KGHDR, CDR2 SFDVKD.

V usage is TRBV28 and J usage is TRBJ2-3, with D possibly being TRBD2 (6 bases). Trimming took 3 bases from V and 5 from J, leaving 15 bases between them. The CDR3 consists of 15 residues. The germline CDR1 and CDR2 sequences are MDHEN and SYDVKM. CDR3 nucleotide sequence: TGTGCCAGCAGTTTTGAAGGGACTCTCCAAGATACGCAGTATTTT. Protein: CASSFEGTLQDTQYF.

The chain couples TRBV5-4 to TRBJ2-3; D ambiguous. Trimming cost V 1 base and J 6 bases, with 9 bases left between them. Germline assignment: CDR1 SGHNT and CDR2 YYREEE (reference sequence). The CDR3 totals 13 residues. Here the CDR3 DNA reads TGTGCCAGCAGCTTGTCCGCAAGTGATACGCAGTATTTT. Translating it yields CASSLSASDTQYF.

V is TRBV19 and J is TRBJ2-2; possible D gene TRBD2, 6 bases. The CDR3 totals 16 residues. Germline V CDR1 and CDR2: LNHDA, SQIVND (reference sequence). Trimming left V 4 bases short and J 4 bases short, with 16 bases between. The CDR3 region is CASSRGDAGGTGELFF. As DNA, the CDR3 is TGTGCCAGTAGTAGAGGAGACGCCGGGGGCACCGGGGAGCTGTTTTTT.

The chain employs TRBV6-6 and TRBJ2-1; possible D gene TRBD1, 6 bases. There are 14 residues in the CDR3. Germline V gene lookup returns CDR1 MNHNY and CDR2 SVGAGI (reference sequence). Trimming cost V 4 bases and J 5 bases, with 12 bases left between them. CDR3 protein: CASSSTYRDNEQFF. DNA of the CDR3: TGTGCCAGCAGTTCCACCTACAGGGACAATGAGCAGTTCTTC.

V is TRBV9 and J is TRBJ1-1, with D perhaps TRBD1 (5 bases). The V end lost 0 bases, the J end lost 3 bases, and 15 bases lay between the germline ends. Germline V gene data show CDR1 as SGDLS and CDR2 as YYNGEE. CDR3 length equals 16 residues. The CDR3 coding sequence is TGTGCCAGCAGCGTAGAGGGGAGGGTGTGGGACACTGAAGCTTTCTTT. Its translation is CASSVEGRVWDTEAFF.

This clone was seen once. The V gene is TRBV24-1, the J gene TRBJ1-6; no clear D gene. Trimming removed 9 bases from V and 0 bases from J, with 11 bases in between. This CDR3 has 15 amino acids. Germline-derived CDR1 and CDR2 are KGHDR and SFDVKD. CDR3 nucleotide sequence: TGTGCCACCGAACACGCTAGCTCCTATAATTCACCCCTCCACTTT. Amino acid sequence: CATEHASSYNSPLHF.

Concerning this clone itself: Other nucleotide sequences from this sample produce the same CDR3. For the CDR3, the DNA is TGTGCCAGCAGTTCGGGACTAGCGGGGGGCCAAGAGACCCAGTACTTC. Protein product: CASSSGLAGGQETQYF. V and J are TRBV27 and TRBJ2-5; 15 bases line up with TRBD2. Germline V CDR1 and CDR2: MNHEY, SMNVEV (reference sequence). The CDR3 is 16 amino acids. Trimming cost V 4 bases and J 1 base; bases outside gene matches: 1.

J is TRBJ2-1 and V is TRBV12-5; perhaps TRBD2 as D (6 bases). Germline-derived CDR1 and CDR2 are LGHNT and FRNRAP. Trimming removed 4 bases at V and 8 bases at J, with 21 bases between. The CDR3 is 16 amino acids. The CDR3 DNA reads as TGTGCTAGTGGTTCCCAAAGCGGGCTAAATTGGGATGAGCAGTTCTTC. Residues: CASGSQSGLNWDEQFF.

The CDR3, as DNA: TGTGCCAGCAGCTTAGATATGGGCCCTGAAGCTTTCTTT. It is translated as CASSLDMGPEAFF. This rearrangement joins TRBV7-2 to TRBJ1-1; no clear D gene. CDR3 size: 13 residues. Germline V gives CDR1 SGHTA, CDR2 FQGNSA. V lost 1 base and J lost 6, with 9 bases in between.

The chain uses TRBV25-1 and TRBJ2-2, with 7 bases identical to TRBD2. The V and J ends lost 4 bases and 1 base, in that order; junction bases with no gene match: 3. This CDR3 region has 15 residues. The germline V gene has CDR1 MGHDK and CDR2 SYGVNS. The CDR3 loop reads CASSGRGMNTGELFF. CDR3 DNA: TGTGCCAGCAGTGGGCGGGGGATGAACACCGGGGAGCTGTTTTTT.

Concerning this clone itself: This sample includes further DNA sequences coding for the same CDR3. This chain links TRBV2 with TRBJ1-5, with TRBD1 matching 7 bases. J lost 2 bases, V lost 6 bases, and 7 bases had no gene match. Germline assignment: CDR1 SNHLY and CDR2 FYNNEI. The CDR3 runs to 15 residues. CDR3 DNA: TGTGCCAGCAGCGGAGGGGGCTCGGGCAATCAGCCCCAGCATTTT. Amino acid sequence: CASSGGGSGNQPQHF.

Only one count was recorded for this clone. This chain connects TRBV11-2 to TRBJ1-1; D remains unclear. Germline CDR1 reads SGHAT; CDR2 reads FQNNGV. The CDR3 is 11 residues long. Trimming removed 3 bases from V and 11 bases from J, with 10 bases in between. CDR3 sequence: CASSFGQKAFF. The CDR3, as DNA: TGTGCCAGCAGCTTTGGGCAGAAGGCTTTCTTT.

The CDR3 coding sequence is TGCAGCGTTGGTAAGGTTTCCTACGAGCAGTACTTC. Translated, it gives CSVGKVSYEQYF. The chain has TRBV29-1 and TRBJ2-7; no definite D call. The germline CDR1 and CDR2 sequences are SQVTM and ANQGSEA. The CDR3 consists of 12 residues. V lost 4 bases and J 1 base, leaving 8 bases between the germline ends.

The CDR3 DNA follows: TGTGCCAGCAGCCCCCGCGGGGGTGGGGAGCAGTACTTC. Amino acid sequence: CASSPRGGGEQYF. This chain links TRBV3-1 (or the pseudogene TRBV3-2) with TRBJ2-7; 7 bases match TRBD2. CDR3 length: 13 residues. Per the germline V gene, CDR1 is LGHDT and CDR2 is YNNKEL (reference sequence). V shed 4 bases and J 7 bases; nucleotides not matched to a gene: 7.

In its sample, this clone was seen once. The chain is built from TRBV7-6 and TRBJ1-3; the D gene is possibly TRBD1 (5 bases). In germline, CDR1 is SGHVS, CDR2 FNYEAQ. Between the trimmed V and J ends, which lost 5 bases and 4 bases, there was a span of 15 bases. The CDR3 consists of 15 residues. The CDR3 DNA sequence: TGTGCCAGCAGCCCTCGAGGCGGGGCCGGAAACACCATATATTTT. This codes for CASSPRGGAGNTIYF.

The gene calls are TRBV29-1 and TRBJ2-5; a weak D match, TRBD2 (6 bases). V gave up 0 bases and J gave up 4 bases, with 6 bases separating them. The CDR3 contains 12 residues. Per germline, CDR1 SQVTM and CDR2 ANQGSEA. CDR3 bases: TGCAGCGTTGAAGAGGGAGGAGAGACCCAGTACTTC. Translating gives CSVEEGGETQYF.

Remarks on this clone: The sample carries other DNA sequences with the same CDR3. The rearrangement joins TRBV12-3 or TRBV12-4 to TRBJ2-3, with D tentatively TRBD2 (6 bases). The CDR3 extends over 13 amino acids. V dropped 8 bases and J dropped 3 bases, with 12 bases sitting between them. As DNA, the CDR3 is TGTGCCAGCTCTTTTGGGGGGACAGATACGCAGTATTTT. Amino acids: CASSFGGTDTQYF.

The chain has TRBV21-1 and TRBJ2-2; the table's D call TRBD1 went unverified against the DNA. TRBV21-1 is noted as a pseudogene. The CDR3 totals 17 residues. The CDR3 bases are TGTGCCAGCAGGGGACAGGGGGCTAAAAATAACACCGGGGAGCTGTTTTTT. Amino acids: CASRGQGAKNNTGELFF.